The 7 T cell receptor beta chains listed next were all sequenced from one sample in a study of T cells in Graves' hyperthyroidism and ophthalmopathy. Template material for amplifying TCR beta CDR3 regions consisted of RNA transcripts. RT-PCR in the first round (using the HTBI primer set) targeted the TCR CDR3. TCRdb used MiXCR to reprocess the multiplex PCR reads, holding one entry per CDR3 protein. The sample yields 300,000 to 350,000 distinct CDR3 sequences, over 15% seen once. Sequences were obtained from blood. Receptor source: a woman aged 50 to 65 with Graves' hyperthyroidism.

In its sample, this clonotype was seen many times. The CDR3 spells CASSQNEKLFF. The CDR3 nucleotides read TGTGCCAGCTCTCAAAATGAAAAACTGTTTTTT. The chain employs TRBV18 and TRBJ1-4; D not certain. The germline gives CDR1 KGHSH, CDR2 LQKENI. V was shortened by 6 bases and J by 5 bases, with 4 bases between the two germline ends. There are 11 residues in the CDR3.

The CDR3 nucleotides read TGTGCCTGGAGTGTAGGCAGTCGAAACACCATATATTTT. It translates to CAWSVGSRNTIYF. The rearrangement joins TRBV30 to TRBJ1-3, with no clear D. Trimming shortened V by 0 bases and J by 5 bases, and 8 bases separated the two germline ends. The CDR3 runs to 13 residues. Per the germline V gene, CDR1 is GTSNPN and CDR2 is SVGIG (reference sequence).

The chain employs TRBV4-1 and TRBJ1-2; D gene uncertain. V lost 1 base, J lost 1 base, and 16 bases lay in between. The CDR3 loop spans 17 amino acids. Germline lookup yields CDR1 MGHRA and CDR2 YSYEKL. The CDR3 reads CASSQGSNQHINYGYTF. Written as DNA, the CDR3 is TGCGCCAGCAGCCAAGGAAGCAATCAACACATTAACTATGGCTACACCTTC.

This clonotype was counted a few times. The chain has TRBV5-5 and TRBJ2-5; 9 bases agree with TRBD2. CDR1 SGHKS and CDR2 YYEKEE come from the germline V gene (reference sequence). CDR3 length equals 15 residues. After removal of 6 bases from V and 5 bases from J, the junction contained 11 bases not matched to a gene. CDR3 bases: TGTGCCAGCAACACAGTAGCGGGAGAGCCGGAGACCCAGTACTTC. Protein product: CASNTVAGEPETQYF. Variable domain in full (rest from reference TRBV5-5 and TRBJ2-5): DAGVTQSPTHLIKTRGQQVTLRCSPISGHKSVSWYQQVLGQGPQFIFQYYEKEERGRGNFPDRFSARQFPNYSSELNVNALLLGDSALYLCASNTVAGEPETQYFGPGTRLLVL.

This clonotype was recorded a few times. The chain links TRBV5-4 to TRBJ2-5, with D unclear. The germline gives CDR1 SGHNT, CDR2 YYREEE (reference sequence). There are 13 residues in the CDR3. The V end was cut by 0 bases, the J end by 5 bases, with 8 bases between. CDR3 bases: TGTGCCAGCAGCTTGGAAGCCCGGGAGACCCAGTACTTC. It translates to CASSLEARETQYF.

The chain carries TRBV5-1 and TRBJ2-7, with 12 positions matching TRBD1. The CDR3 loop spans 15 amino acids. CDR1 is SGHRS, CDR2 YFSETQ, per germline. V lost 4 bases, J lost 3 bases, and 5 bases stayed unmatched. The DNA of the CDR3 is TGCGCCAGCAGCGTGGGACAGGGGGCTTTCTACGAGCAGTACTTC. This translates into CASSVGQGAFYEQYF.

This clonotype has a handful of counts. The chain joins TRBV28 to TRBJ1-2; D is perhaps TRBD1 (5 bases). This CDR3 comprises 15 residues. Looked up from germline, CDR1 is MDHEN and CDR2 is SYDVKM. Trimming stripped 11 bases from V and 4 bases from J, with 23 bases between. DNA for the CDR3: TGTGCCGTCCCTACCCGCGATGGGGGTGCCTATGGCTACACCTTC. Its translation is CAVPTRDGGAYGYTF.